This entry is about one T cell receptor beta chain. The antigen is not known. Sequencing used immunoSEQ multiplex PCR; TCRdb keeps in-frame clones, though not all of them. The table includes roughly 65,000 clones, 91% detected once. The data derive from a study of OX40 agonist ivuxolimab in advanced cancers. Study details: At doses from 0.01 to 10 mg/kg, patients were given intravenous ivuxolimab every 2 weeks. A history of anti-PD-1, anti-PD-L1 or anti-CTLA-4 therapy was acceptable, and about 40% had some. General observations from the study: Partial responders treated at 0.1-3.0 mg/kg exhibited clonal expansion among the lowest measured.

Trimming removed 4 bases from V and 4 bases from J; junction bases left unmatched: 7. CDR3 length: 14 residues. Germline-derived CDR1 and CDR2 are SGHRS and YFSETQ. The gene calls are TRBV5-1 and TRBJ2-5, with 7 bases fitting TRBD1. The clonotype originates from an adult with an advanced solid tumor such as melanoma, head and neck, liver or kidney cancer. The specimen comprised CD4+ or CD8+ T cells sorted from blood, sampled in a trial of the OX40 agonist ivuxolimab. The CDR3 coding sequence is TGCGCCAGCAGCAAGGGGACAGTTAGAGAGACCCAGTACTTC. Its translation: CASSKGTVRETQYF.